The present entry profiles one T cell receptor beta chain with its context. J was trimmed by 5 bases and V by 2 bases; bases with no gene match: 6. Germline assignment: CDR1 MGHRA and CDR2 YSYEKL. CDR3 length equals 16 residues. The time point is: after neoadjuvant nivolumab, at surgical resection. The sample originates from a study of neoadjuvant anti-PD-1 for oral cavity cancer. TCRdb's table, derived via immunoSEQ multiplex PCR, lists solely in-frame clones and lacks some. The repertoire consists of fewer than 10,000 clones, with about 69% occurring once and the leading ten covering 3% to 4.5%. The sample was PBMCs, taken after nivolumab (anti-PD-1) treatment. The rearrangement joins TRBV4-1 to TRBJ2-5, with TRBD2 matching over 12 bases. This clonotype was sampled from a person between 40 and 79 years old with oral cavity squamous cell carcinoma. CDR3 coding DNA: TGCGCCAGCAGCCAAACGACTAGCGGGAGATGGGAGACCCAGTACTTC. Protein product: CASSQTTSGRWETQYF.